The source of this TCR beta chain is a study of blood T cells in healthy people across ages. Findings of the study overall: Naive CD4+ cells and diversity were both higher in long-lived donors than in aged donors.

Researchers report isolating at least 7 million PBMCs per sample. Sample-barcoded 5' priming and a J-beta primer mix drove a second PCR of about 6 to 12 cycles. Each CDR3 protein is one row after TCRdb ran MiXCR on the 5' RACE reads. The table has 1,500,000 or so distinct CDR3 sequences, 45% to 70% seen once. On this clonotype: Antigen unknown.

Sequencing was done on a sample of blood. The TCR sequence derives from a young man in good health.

CDR3 in amino acids: CASSFIRGWETQYF. The CDR3 DNA follows: TGTGCCAGCAGTTTTATCAGGGGGTGGGAGACCCAGTACTTC. The V gene is TRBV12-3 or TRBV12-4, the J gene TRBJ2-5, with TRBD1 matching over 7 bases. The CDR3 has 14 amino acids. Trimming cost V 3 bases and J 5 bases; bases outside gene matches: 6.